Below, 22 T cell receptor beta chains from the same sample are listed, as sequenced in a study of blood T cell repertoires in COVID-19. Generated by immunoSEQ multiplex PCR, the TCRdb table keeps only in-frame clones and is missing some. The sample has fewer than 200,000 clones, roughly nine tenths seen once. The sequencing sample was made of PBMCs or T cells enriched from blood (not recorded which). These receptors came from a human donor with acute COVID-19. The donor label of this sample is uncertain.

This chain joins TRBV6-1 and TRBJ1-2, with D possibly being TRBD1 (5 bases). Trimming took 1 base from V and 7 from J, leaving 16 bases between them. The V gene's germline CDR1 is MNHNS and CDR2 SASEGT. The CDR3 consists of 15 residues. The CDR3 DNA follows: TGTGCCAGCAGTGAAGACTGGGTCAGGGTGGGTGGCTACACCTTC. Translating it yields CASSEDWVRVGGYTF.

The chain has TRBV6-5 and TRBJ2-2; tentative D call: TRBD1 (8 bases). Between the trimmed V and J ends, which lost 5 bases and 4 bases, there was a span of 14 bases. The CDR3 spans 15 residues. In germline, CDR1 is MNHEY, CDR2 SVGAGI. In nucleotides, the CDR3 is TGTGCCAGCAGTCAAACAGGGGGGGTCACCGGGGAGCTGTTTTTT. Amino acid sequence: CASSQTGGVTGELFF.

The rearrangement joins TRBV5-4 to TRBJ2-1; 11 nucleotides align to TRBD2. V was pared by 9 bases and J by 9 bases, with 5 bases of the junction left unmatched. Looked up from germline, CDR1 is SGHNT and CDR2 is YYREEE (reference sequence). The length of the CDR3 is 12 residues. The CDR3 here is CATVSGGGEQFF. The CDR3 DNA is TGTGCCACAGTTAGCGGGGGGGGTGAGCAGTTCTTC. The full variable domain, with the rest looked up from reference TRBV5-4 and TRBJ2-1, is ETGVTQSPTHLIKTRGQQVTLRCSSQSGHNTVSWYQQALGQGPQFIFQYYREEENGRGNFPPRFSGLQFPNYSSELNVNALELDDSALYLCATVSGGGEQFFGPGTRLTVL.

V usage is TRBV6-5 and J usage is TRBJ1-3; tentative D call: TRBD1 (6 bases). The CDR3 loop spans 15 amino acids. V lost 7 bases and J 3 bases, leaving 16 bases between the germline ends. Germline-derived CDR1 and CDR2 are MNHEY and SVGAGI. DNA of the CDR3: TGTGCCAGCACCCCACAGGGTGGGAGTGGAAACACCATATATTTT. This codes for CASTPQGGSGNTIYF.

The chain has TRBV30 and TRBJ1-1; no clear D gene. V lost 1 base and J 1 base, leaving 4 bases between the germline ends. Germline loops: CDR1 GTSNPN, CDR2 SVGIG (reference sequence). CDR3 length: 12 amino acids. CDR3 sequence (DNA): TGTGCCTGGAGTGGAGGGAACACTGAAGCTTTCTTT. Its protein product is CAWSGGNTEAFF.

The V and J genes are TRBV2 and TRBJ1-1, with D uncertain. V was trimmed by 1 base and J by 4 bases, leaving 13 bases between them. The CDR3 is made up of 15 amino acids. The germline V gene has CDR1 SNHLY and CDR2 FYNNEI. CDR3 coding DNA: TGTGCCAGCAGTGAAGGTCCCCCTGGCGGCACTGAAGCTTTCTTT. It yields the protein CASSEGPPGGTEAFF.

The DNA for the CDR3 is TGTGCCAGCGCCACTACAGATACGCAGTATTTT. It specifies CASATTDTQYF. This sequence joins TRBV13 and TRBJ2-3, with D unresolved. Trimming left V 8 bases short and J 3 bases short, with 6 bases between. Germline loops: CDR1 PRHDT, CDR2 FYEKMQ (reference sequence). The CDR3 is 11 amino acids.

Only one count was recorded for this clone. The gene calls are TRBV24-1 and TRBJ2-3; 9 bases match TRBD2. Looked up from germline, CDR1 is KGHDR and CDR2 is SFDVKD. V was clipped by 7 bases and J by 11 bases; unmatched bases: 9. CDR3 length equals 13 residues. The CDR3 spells CATRRGGSPGQYF. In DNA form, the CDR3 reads TGTGCCACCAGGCGGGGGGGCTCCCCGGGGCAGTATTTT.

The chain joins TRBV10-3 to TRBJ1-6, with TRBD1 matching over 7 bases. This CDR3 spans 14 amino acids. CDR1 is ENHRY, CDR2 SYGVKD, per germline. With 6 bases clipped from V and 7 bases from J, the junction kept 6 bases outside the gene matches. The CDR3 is CAIRGTEVNSPLHF. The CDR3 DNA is TGTGCCATCAGGGGGACAGAAGTCAATTCACCCCTCCACTTT.

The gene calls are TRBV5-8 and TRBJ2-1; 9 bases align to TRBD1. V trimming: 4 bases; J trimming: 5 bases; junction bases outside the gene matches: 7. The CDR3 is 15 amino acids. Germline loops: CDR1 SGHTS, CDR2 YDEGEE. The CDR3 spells CASSLGTGSDNEQFF. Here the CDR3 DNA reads TGTGCCAGCAGCCTTGGGACAGGGTCGGACAATGAGCAGTTCTTC.

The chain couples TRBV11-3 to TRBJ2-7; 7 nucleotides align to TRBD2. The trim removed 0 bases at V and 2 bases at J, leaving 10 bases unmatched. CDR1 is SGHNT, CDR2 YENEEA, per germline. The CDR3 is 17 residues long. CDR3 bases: TGTGCCAGCAGCTTAGATCAATGTGAAGCGGGGACCTACGAGCAGTACTTC. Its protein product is CASSLDQCEAGTYEQYF.

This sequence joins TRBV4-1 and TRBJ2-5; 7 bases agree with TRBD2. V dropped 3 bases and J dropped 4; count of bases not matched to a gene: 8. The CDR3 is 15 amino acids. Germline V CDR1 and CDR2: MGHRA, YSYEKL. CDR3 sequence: CASSHPTSRGETQYF. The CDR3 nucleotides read TGCGCCAGCAGCCACCCGACTAGCCGGGGAGAGACCCAGTACTTC.

The CDR3 region has the DNA TGTGCCAGTACCCGGACAGTAAGCTCTGGAAACACCATATATTTT. Protein sequence: CASTRTVSSGNTIYF. The chain carries TRBV19 and TRBJ1-3; D may be TRBD1 (6 bases). There are 15 residues in the CDR3. V was cut by 7 bases and J by 0 bases, with 13 bases left in between. The germline V gene encodes CDR1 LNHDA and CDR2 SQIVND (reference sequence).

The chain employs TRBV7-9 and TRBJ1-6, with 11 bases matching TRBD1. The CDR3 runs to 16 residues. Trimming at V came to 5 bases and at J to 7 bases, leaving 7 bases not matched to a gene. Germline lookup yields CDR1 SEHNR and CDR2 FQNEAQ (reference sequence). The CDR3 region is CASSPHRTGGNSPLHF. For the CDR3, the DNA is TGTGCCAGCAGCCCCCACCGGACAGGGGGCAATTCACCCCTCCACTTT.

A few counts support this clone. The CDR3 sequence: CASGLHNSNQPQHF. As DNA, the CDR3 is TGTGCCAGTGGACTGCATAATAGCAATCAGCCCCAGCATTTT. V and J are TRBV19 and TRBJ1-5; D gene ambiguous. V was clipped by 8 bases and J by 0 bases, with 11 bases between them. This CDR3 comprises 14 residues. CDR1 and CDR2 from the germline V gene are LNHDA and SQIVND (reference sequence).

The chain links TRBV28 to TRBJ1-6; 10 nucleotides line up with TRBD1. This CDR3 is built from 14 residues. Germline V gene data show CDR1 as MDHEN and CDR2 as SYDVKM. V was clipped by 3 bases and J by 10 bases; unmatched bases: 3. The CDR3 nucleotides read TGTGCCAGCAGTTTGGGGACAGGGGTCTCACCCCTCCACTTT. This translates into CASSLGTGVSPLHF.

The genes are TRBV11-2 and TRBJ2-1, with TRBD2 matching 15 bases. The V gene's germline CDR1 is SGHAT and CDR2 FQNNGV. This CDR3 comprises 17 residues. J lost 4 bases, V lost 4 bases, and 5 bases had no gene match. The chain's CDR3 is CASSSGLAGGFYNEQFF. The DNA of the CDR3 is TGTGCCAGCAGCTCGGGACTAGCGGGAGGTTTTTACAATGAGCAGTTCTTC.

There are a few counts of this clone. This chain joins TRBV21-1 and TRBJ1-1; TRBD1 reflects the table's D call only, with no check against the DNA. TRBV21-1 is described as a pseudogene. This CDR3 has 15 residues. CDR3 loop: CASSGHRTGGTEAFF. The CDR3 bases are TGTGCCAGCAGCGGCCACCGGACAGGCGGGACTGAAGCTTTCTTT.

Here the CDR3 DNA reads TGTGCCAGCAGACCGCACAGGGCTGGCGGGGAGCTGTTTTTT. It yields the protein CASRPHRAGGELFF. V is TRBV7-9 and J is TRBJ2-2, with D possibly matching TRBD1 (6 bases). The CDR3 loop spans 14 amino acids. Trimming left V 6 bases short and J 7 bases short, with 15 bases between. Germline CDR1 is SEHNR and CDR2 is FQNEAQ (reference sequence).

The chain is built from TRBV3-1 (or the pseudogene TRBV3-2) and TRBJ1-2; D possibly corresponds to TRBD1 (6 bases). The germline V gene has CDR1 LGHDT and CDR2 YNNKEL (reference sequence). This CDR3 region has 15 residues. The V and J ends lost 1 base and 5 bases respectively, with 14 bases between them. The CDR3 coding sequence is TGTGCCAGCAGCCAAGGAAACCGGGGGGCTTATGGCTACACCTTC. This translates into CASSQGNRGAYGYTF.

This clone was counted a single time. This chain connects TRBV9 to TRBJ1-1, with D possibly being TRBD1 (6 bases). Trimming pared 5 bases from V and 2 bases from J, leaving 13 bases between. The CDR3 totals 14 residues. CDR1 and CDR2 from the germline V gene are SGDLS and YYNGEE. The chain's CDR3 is CASSGHRENTEAFF. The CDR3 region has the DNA TGTGCCAGCAGTGGACACAGGGAAAACACTGAAGCTTTCTTT.

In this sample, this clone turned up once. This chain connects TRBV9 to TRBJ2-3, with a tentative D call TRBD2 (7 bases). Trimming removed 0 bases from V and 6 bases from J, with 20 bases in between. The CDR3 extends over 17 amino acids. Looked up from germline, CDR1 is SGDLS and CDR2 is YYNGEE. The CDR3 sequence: CASSVGGGLGGSDTQYF. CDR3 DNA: TGTGCCAGCAGCGTAGGCGGGGGTTTAGGGGGGTCGGATACGCAGTATTTT.